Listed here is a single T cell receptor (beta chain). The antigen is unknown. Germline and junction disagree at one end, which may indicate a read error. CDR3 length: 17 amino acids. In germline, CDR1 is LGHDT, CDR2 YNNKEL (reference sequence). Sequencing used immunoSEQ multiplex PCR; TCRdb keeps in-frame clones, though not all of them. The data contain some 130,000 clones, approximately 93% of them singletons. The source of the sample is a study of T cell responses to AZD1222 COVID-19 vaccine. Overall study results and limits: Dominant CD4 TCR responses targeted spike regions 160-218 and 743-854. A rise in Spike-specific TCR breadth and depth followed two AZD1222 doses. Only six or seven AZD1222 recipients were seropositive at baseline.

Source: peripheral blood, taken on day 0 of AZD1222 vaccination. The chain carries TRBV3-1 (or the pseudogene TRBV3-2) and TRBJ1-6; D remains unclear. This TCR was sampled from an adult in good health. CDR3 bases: TGTGCCAGCAACCAAGGACTGTCGACCTCCTATAATTCACCCCTCCACTTT. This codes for CASNQGLSTSYNSPLHF.